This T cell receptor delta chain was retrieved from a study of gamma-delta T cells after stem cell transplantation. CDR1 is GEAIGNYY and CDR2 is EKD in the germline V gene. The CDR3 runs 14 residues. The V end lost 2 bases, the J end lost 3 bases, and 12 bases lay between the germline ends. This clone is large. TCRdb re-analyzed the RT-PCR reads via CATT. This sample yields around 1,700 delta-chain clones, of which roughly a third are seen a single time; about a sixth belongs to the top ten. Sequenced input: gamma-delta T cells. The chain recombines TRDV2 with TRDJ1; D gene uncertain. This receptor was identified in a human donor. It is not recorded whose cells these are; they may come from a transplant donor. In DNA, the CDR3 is TGTGCCTGTGACAGCATGGGCCACGCCGATAAACTCATCTTT. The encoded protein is CACDSMGHADKLIF.